Following are 14 T cell receptor beta chains from one sample sequenced in a study of OX40 agonist ivuxolimab in advanced cancers. TCRdb keeps only in-frame clones here, not all; method: immunoSEQ multiplex PCR. Of 55,000 to 70,000 clones listed, roughly 85% are singletons. Sequenced material: CD4+ or CD8+ T cells sorted from blood, taken in a trial of the OX40 agonist ivuxolimab. Receptor source: an adult with an advanced solid tumor such as melanoma, head and neck, liver or kidney cancer.

The chain combines TRBV5-1 with TRBJ2-7; 7 bases fit TRBD1. The CDR3 runs 14 residues. In germline, CDR1 is SGHRS, CDR2 YFSETQ. Trimming removed 0 bases from V and 5 bases from J; junction bases left unmatched: 5. The CDR3 nucleotides are TGCGCCAGCAGCTTGGCTGACAGGGCCCACGAGCAGTACTTC. Encoded protein: CASSLADRAHEQYF.

The chain combines TRBV6-5 with TRBJ1-1; 7 bases map to TRBD1. The V and J ends lost 0 bases and 1 base, in that order; junction bases with no gene match: 2. This CDR3 is built from 15 residues. Per germline, CDR1 MNHEY and CDR2 SVGAGI. The DNA of the CDR3 is TGTGCCAGCAGTTACTCAGGGGGCCCGAACACTGAAGCTTTCTTT. Translation gives CASSYSGGPNTEAFF.

This clone appeared a single time. This chain connects TRBV7-2 to TRBJ2-7; 7 bases agree with TRBD1. There are 13 residues in the CDR3. The germline V gene has CDR1 SGHTA and CDR2 FQGNSA. Trimming took 6 bases from V and 4 from J; bases not matched to a gene: 6. CDR3 sequence (DNA): TGTGCCAGCAGAAGGGACAGCTCTTACGAGCAGTACTTC. Residues: CASRRDSSYEQYF.

This clone has a handful of counts. The chain has TRBV4-3 and TRBJ1-1; D may be TRBD1 (5 bases). This CDR3 has 14 amino acids. V shed 2 bases and J shed 4 bases, with 11 bases lying between them. Germline V gene lookup returns CDR1 LGHNA and CDR2 YSLEER. CDR3 sequence reads: CASSQLGGTTEAFF. CDR3 DNA sequence: TGCGCCAGCAGCCAATTGGGGGGGACCACTGAAGCTTTCTTT.

The V and J genes are TRBV30 and TRBJ1-2; weak D call: TRBD1 (5 bases). The V gene's germline CDR1 is GTSNPN and CDR2 SVGIG (reference sequence). V was clipped by 0 bases and J by 6 bases, with 11 bases between them. This CDR3 is 13 amino acids long. Here the CDR3 reads CAWSVVVRDGYTF. The CDR3 nucleotides are TGTGCCTGGAGTGTGGTAGTCAGGGATGGCTACACCTTC.

This clone was detected only once. This chain connects TRBV12-5 to TRBJ1-1; 7 nucleotides match TRBD1. The CDR3 loop spans 15 amino acids. Germline CDR1 LGHNT, CDR2 FRNRAP. The junction had 9 bases not matched to a gene; V was cut back by 6 bases and J by 2 bases. Here the CDR3 reads CASGSGDRENTEAFF. The CDR3 region has the DNA TGTGCTAGTGGCTCCGGGGACAGAGAAAACACTGAAGCTTTCTTT.

This clone was found once. This chain links TRBV7-3 with TRBJ1-6; D is perhaps TRBD1 (6 bases). From germline, CDR1 is SGHTA and CDR2 FQGTGA. Trimming cost V 5 bases and J 8 bases, with 22 bases left between them. CDR3 size: 17 residues. CDR3 region: CASSRQAAAAVDSPLHF. The CDR3 bases are TGTGCCAGCAGCCGACAGGCAGCCGCTGCTGTTGATTCACCCCTCCACTTT. The full variable domain, its missing parts supplied by reference TRBV7-3 and TRBJ1-6, is GAGVSQTPSNKVTEKGKYVELRCDPISGHTALYWYRQSLGQGPEFLIYFQGTGAADDSGLPNDRFFAVRPEGSVSTLKIQRTERGDSAVYLCASSRQAAAAVDSPLHFGNGTRLTVT.

The chain has TRBV6-5 and TRBJ2-7; D is perhaps TRBD1 (7 bases). The CDR3 is 15 residues long. V lost 2 bases and J lost 4, with 15 bases in between. The V gene's germline CDR1 is MNHEY and CDR2 SVGAGI. CDR3 bases: TGTGCCAGCAGTTACCTCCGGGCAGGGGGGTACGAGCAGTACTTC. Amino acid sequence: CASSYLRAGGYEQYF.

This clone was found once. V and J are TRBV11-3 and TRBJ2-1; D is perhaps TRBD1 (6 bases). This CDR3 has 14 amino acids. Germline assignment: CDR1 SGHNT and CDR2 YENEEA. Trimming pared 4 bases from V and 2 bases from J, leaving 9 bases between. DNA for the CDR3: TGTGCCAGCAGCTCGGGACAAGCCTACAATGAGCAGTTCTTC. The encoded protein is CASSSGQAYNEQFF. Looking up the rest from reference TRBV11-3 and TRBJ2-1 gives the full variable domain: EAGVVQSPRYKIIEKKQPVAFWCNPISGHNTLYWYLQNLGQGPELLIRYENEEAVDDSQLPKDRFSAERLKGVDSTLKIQPAELGDSAVYLCASSSGQAYNEQFFGPGTRLTVL.

The rearrangement joins TRBV29-1 to TRBJ1-2, with 10 bases matching TRBD1. Germline V lookup: CDR1 SQVTM, CDR2 ANQGSEA. The CDR3 contains 12 residues. V shed 7 bases and J 3 bases; nucleotides not matched to a gene: 2. The chain's CDR3 is CSAGQGDYGYTF. The CDR3 nucleotides read TGCAGCGCCGGACAGGGGGACTATGGCTACACCTTC.

This clone was picked up a small number of times. The rearrangement links TRBV5-1 to TRBJ2-2; TRBD2 aligns across 8 bases. The V and J ends lost 4 bases and 2 bases, in that order; junction bases with no gene match: 13. CDR1 and CDR2 from the germline V gene are SGHRS and YFSETQ. This CDR3 is 18 amino acids long. CDR3: CASSPGNTGLANTGELFF. The CDR3 nucleotides read TGCGCCAGCAGCCCAGGGAATACCGGACTAGCAAACACCGGGGAGCTGTTTTTT. Full variable domain (rest looked up from reference TRBV5-1 and TRBJ2-2): KAGVTQTPRYLIKTRGQQVTLSCSPISGHRSVSWYQQTPGQGLQFLFEYFSETQRNKGNFPGRFSGRQFSNSRSEMNVSTLELGDSALYLCASSPGNTGLANTGELFFGEGSRLTVL.

The DNA of the CDR3 is TGTGCCAGCAGTTCATACAATGAGCAGTTCTTC. This encodes CASSSYNEQFF. The gene calls are TRBV5-6 and TRBJ2-1; D ambiguous. CDR1 SGHDT and CDR2 YYEEEE come from the germline V gene. V was trimmed by 5 bases and J by 4 bases, leaving 4 bases between them. CDR3 length equals 11 residues.

The V gene is TRBV15, the J gene TRBJ1-1; tentative D call: TRBD1 (6 bases). V gave up 0 bases and J gave up 6 bases, with 11 bases separating them. Germline lookup yields CDR1 LNHNV and CDR2 YYDKDF (reference sequence). The CDR3 sequence is 14 residues long. CDR3 sequence (DNA): TGTGCCACCAGCAGAGATATCAGGGGTTCTGAAGCTTTCTTT. This sequence encodes CATSRDIRGSEAFF.

The chain carries TRBV7-8 and TRBJ2-2, with D uncertain. Per germline, CDR1 SGHVS and CDR2 FQNEAQ. CDR3 length: 16 amino acids. V was cut by 5 bases and J by 0 bases, with 13 bases left in between. The CDR3 loop reads CASSAYRVTNTGELFF. CDR3 nucleotide sequence: TGTGCCAGCAGCGCCTATAGGGTCACGAACACCGGGGAGCTGTTTTTT. Full variable domain (outside the CDR3, taken from reference TRBV7-8 and TRBJ2-2): GAGVSQSPRYKVAKRGQDVALRCDPISGHVSLFWYQQALGQGPEFLTYFQNEAQLDKSGLPSDRFFAERPEGSVSTLKIQRTQQEDSAVYLCASSAYRVTNTGELFFGEGSRLTVL.